Listed below are T cell receptor beta chains from one sample, sequenced in a study of blood T cell repertoires in COVID-19. The data were produced by immunoSEQ multiplex PCR, yet TCRdb's version contains in-frame clones alone and is incomplete. This sample has around 470,000 clones, with 90% found just once. Material: PBMCs or T cells enriched from blood (not recorded which). Source of these receptors: a man younger than 35 who had recovered from COVID-19. CDR3s include the opening cysteine and the closing phenylalanine or tryptophan. The D gene is left open where the match is weak. Expanded clones get a size class; other rows say once, few or many, or leave the size out.

d_call: TRBD2
clone_size: .
j_call: TRBJ2-2
v_call: TRBV2
cdr3_aa: CASTLAGGRSGELFF
cdr3_nt: TGTGCCAGCACCCTAGCGGGGGGGCGGTCCGGGGAGCTGTTTTTT

d_call: .
clone_size: .
j_call: TRBJ1-6
v_call: TRBV4-1
cdr3_aa: CASSQEFTGVNSPLHF
cdr3_nt: TGCGCCAGCAGCCAAGAGTTTACAGGCGTGAATTCACCCCTCCACTTT

d_call: TRBD1
clone_size: .
j_call: TRBJ2-5
v_call: TRBV12-5
cdr3_aa: CASGLDREETQYF
cdr3_nt: TGTGCTAGTGGTCTAGACAGGGAGGAGACCCAGTACTTC

d_call: .
clone_size: .
j_call: TRBJ1-4
v_call: TRBV2
cdr3_aa: CASSVLATNEKLFF
cdr3_nt: TGTGCCAGCAGTGTACTTGCAACTAATGAAAAACTGTTTTTT

d_call: TRBD1
clone_size: .
j_call: TRBJ2-5
v_call: TRBV5-6
cdr3_aa: CASSPGQGAKTQYF
cdr3_nt: TGTGCCAGCAGCCCGGGACAGGGGGCGAAGACCCAGTACTTC

d_call: TRBD2
clone_size: .
j_call: TRBJ2-3
v_call: TRBV30
cdr3_aa: CAWSVGTSGTQYF
cdr3_nt: TGTGCCTGGAGTGTCGGGACTAGCGGTACGCAGTATTTT

d_call: .
clone_size: .
j_call: TRBJ1-2
v_call: TRBV5-4
cdr3_aa: CASSRAYSRGGYTF
cdr3_nt: TGTGCCAGCAGTAGGGCCTATTCTCGGGGAGGCTACACCTTC

d_call: .
clone_size: .
j_call: TRBJ1-4
v_call: TRBV11-3
cdr3_aa: CASSLDSGATNEKLFF
cdr3_nt: TGTGCCAGCAGCTTAGATTCGGGGGCAACTAATGAAAAACTGTTTTTT

d_call: TRBD2
clone_size: .
j_call: TRBJ2-5
v_call: TRBV18
cdr3_aa: CASSPPHTWTGGETQYF
cdr3_nt: TGTGCCAGCTCACCACCGCATACTTGGACGGGGGGAGAGACCCAGTACTTC

d_call: .
clone_size: .
j_call: TRBJ1-5
v_call: TRBV6-5
cdr3_aa: CASSSGGSNQPQHF
cdr3_nt: TGTGCCAGCAGCTCCGGGGGAAGCAATCAGCCCCAGCATTTT

d_call: .
clone_size: .
j_call: TRBJ1-5
v_call: TRBV7-9
cdr3_aa: CASSFYSGGVDQPQHF
cdr3_nt: TGTGCCAGCAGCTTTTATTCAGGCGGGGTCGATCAGCCCCAGCATTTT

d_call: .
clone_size: .
j_call: TRBJ2-7
v_call: TRBV11-2
cdr3_aa: CASSFVGGYEQYF
cdr3_nt: TGTGCCAGCAGCTTCGTGGGAGGCTACGAGCAGTACTTC

d_call: .
clone_size: .
j_call: TRBJ2-7
v_call: TRBV12-3/TRBV12-4
cdr3_aa: CASSPSTYYEQYF
cdr3_nt: TGTGCCAGCAGCCCAAGCACCTACTACGAGCAGTACTTC

d_call: .
clone_size: .
j_call: TRBJ1-4
v_call: TRBV2
cdr3_aa: CASSLPTGGEKLFF
cdr3_nt: TGTGCCAGCAGCCTCCCGACAGGAGGAGAAAAACTGTTTTTT

d_call: .
clone_size: .
j_call: TRBJ2-5
v_call: TRBV7-9
cdr3_aa: CASTSPGSETQYF
cdr3_nt: TGTGCCAGCACCTCCCCGGGTTCGGAGACCCAGTACTTC

d_call: .
clone_size: .
j_call: TRBJ2-7
v_call: TRBV5-1
cdr3_aa: CASSLADEQYF
cdr3_nt: TGCGCCAGCAGCTTGGCCGACGAGCAGTACTTC

d_call: .
clone_size: .
j_call: TRBJ2-3
v_call: TRBV11-2
cdr3_aa: CASSMTAGESSDTQYF
cdr3_nt: TGTGCCAGCAGCATGACTGCAGGGGAGAGTTCAGATACGCAGTATTTT

d_call: TRBD1
clone_size: .
j_call: TRBJ2-5
v_call: TRBV5-1
cdr3_aa: CASRSGQGRQETQYF
cdr3_nt: TGCGCCAGCAGATCGGGACAGGGGCGGCAAGAGACCCAGTACTTC

d_call: TRBD1
clone_size: .
j_call: TRBJ2-1
v_call: TRBV19
cdr3_aa: CASSMGLGQGPVYEQFF
cdr3_nt: TGTGCCAGTAGTATGGGTCTGGGACAGGGTCCGGTCTATGAGCAGTTCTTC

d_call: TRBD2
clone_size: .
j_call: TRBJ2-1
v_call: TRBV4-1
cdr3_aa: CASSQFGLADYNEQFF
cdr3_nt: TGCGCCAGCAGCCAATTCGGACTAGCGGACTACAATGAGCAGTTCTTC

d_call: TRBD1
clone_size: .
j_call: TRBJ1-2
v_call: TRBV6-4
cdr3_aa: CASRGRQGAGYGYTF
cdr3_nt: TGTGCCAGCAGGGGTAGACAGGGTGCGGGCTATGGCTACACCTTC

d_call: .
clone_size: .
j_call: TRBJ1-3
v_call: TRBV5-5
cdr3_aa: CASSAPGGGSGNTIYF
cdr3_nt: TGTGCCAGCAGCGCCCCCGGGGGAGGATCTGGAAACACCATATATTTT

d_call: .
clone_size: .
j_call: TRBJ1-5
v_call: TRBV3-1/TRBV3-2
cdr3_aa: CASGGLGQPQHF
cdr3_nt: TGTGCCAGCGGCGGTCTGGGTCAGCCCCAGCATTTT

d_call: TRBD2
clone_size: .
j_call: TRBJ2-5
v_call: TRBV4-2
cdr3_aa: CASSQDFRGLAGFQETQYF
cdr3_nt: TGTGCCAGCAGCCAAGATTTCCGGGGACTAGCGGGATTCCAAGAGACCCAGTACTTC

d_call: .
clone_size: .
j_call: TRBJ2-1
v_call: TRBV19
cdr3_aa: CASTPPGIYEQFF
cdr3_nt: TGTGCCAGTACCCCCCCGGGGATTTATGAGCAGTTCTTC

d_call: .
clone_size: .
j_call: TRBJ1-5
v_call: TRBV9
cdr3_aa: CASSVDVPPDSYKGRGQPQHF
cdr3_nt: TGTGCCAGCAGCGTAGATGTCCCCCCGGACAGCTATAAGGGTAGGGGTCAGCCCCAGCATTTT

d_call: TRBD1
clone_size: .
j_call: TRBJ2-1
v_call: TRBV14
cdr3_aa: CASSLNPGTGQFF
cdr3_nt: TGTGCCAGCAGCCTCAACCCCGGGACAGGGCAGTTCTTC

d_call: TRBD1
clone_size: .
j_call: TRBJ2-7
v_call: TRBV14
cdr3_aa: CASSGDRAYEQYF
cdr3_nt: TGTGCCAGCAGCGGTGACAGGGCCTACGAGCAGTACTTC

d_call: .
clone_size: .
j_call: TRBJ1-2
v_call: TRBV19
cdr3_aa: CASSISGRTLAAYGYTF
cdr3_nt: TGTGCCAGTAGTATATCTGGGAGGACCCTGGCGGCCTATGGCTACACCTTC

d_call: TRBD1
clone_size: .
j_call: TRBJ2-2
v_call: TRBV24-1
cdr3_aa: CATSDLGPGQGRTTGELFF
cdr3_nt: TGTGCCACCAGTGATTTGGGACCGGGACAGGGGCGCACCACCGGGGAGCTGTTTTTT

d_call: TRBD2
clone_size: .
j_call: TRBJ2-1
v_call: TRBV12-3/TRBV12-4
cdr3_aa: CAGPGLPYEQFF
cdr3_nt: TGTGCCGGACCGGGACTACCTTATGAGCAGTTCTTC

d_call: .
clone_size: .
j_call: TRBJ2-1
v_call: TRBV24-1
cdr3_aa: CATSDSQYNEQFF
cdr3_nt: TGTGCCACCAGTGATTCACAATACAATGAGCAGTTCTTC

d_call: .
clone_size: .
j_call: TRBJ2-7
v_call: TRBV15
cdr3_aa: CATSRGSGSSYEQYF
cdr3_nt: TGTGCCACCAGCAGAGGGTCCGGGAGCTCCTACGAGCAGTACTTC

d_call: .
clone_size: .
j_call: TRBJ1-1
v_call: TRBV4-1
cdr3_aa: CASSQGGLKGILLTEAFF
cdr3_nt: TGCGCCAGCAGCCAAGGGGGCTTAAAGGGGATCCTTCTCACTGAAGCTTTCTTT

d_call: .
clone_size: .
j_call: TRBJ2-5
v_call: TRBV7-8
cdr3_aa: CASSPLGGGQVGFKETQYF
cdr3_nt: TGTGCCAGCAGCCCGTTAGGGGGGGGACAGGTCGGATTTAAAGAGACCCAGTACTTC

d_call: .
clone_size: .
j_call: TRBJ1-2
v_call: TRBV10-3
cdr3_aa: CAISESTGIYGYTF
cdr3_nt: TGTGCCATCAGTGAGTCGACAGGTATCTATGGCTACACCTTC

d_call: .
clone_size: .
j_call: TRBJ2-5
v_call: TRBV13
cdr3_aa: CASSFGETQYF
cdr3_nt: TGTGCCAGCAGCTTTGGCGAGACCCAGTACTTC

d_call: TRBD1
clone_size: .
j_call: TRBJ1-1
v_call: TRBV19
cdr3_aa: CASSTNLGGAGAAFF
cdr3_nt: TGTGCCAGTAGTACAAACTTAGGGGGCGCAGGCGCTGCTTTCTTT

d_call: .
clone_size: .
j_call: TRBJ1-4
v_call: TRBV7-9
cdr3_aa: CAVIRGSLEKLFF
cdr3_nt: TGTGCCGTCATAAGGGGGTCCCTTGAAAAACTGTTTTTT

d_call: .
clone_size: .
j_call: TRBJ2-7
v_call: TRBV7-9
cdr3_aa: CASSLDPPGEQYF
cdr3_nt: TGTGCCAGCAGCTTAGATCCTCCGGGGGAGCAGTACTTC

d_call: .
clone_size: .
j_call: TRBJ2-1
v_call: TRBV3-1/TRBV3-2
cdr3_aa: CASSQGGTYNEQFF
cdr3_nt: TGTGCCAGCAGCCAAGGAGGTACCTACAATGAGCAGTTCTTC

d_call: .
clone_size: .
j_call: TRBJ1-1
v_call: TRBV6-5
cdr3_aa: CASRDSDRNTEAFF
cdr3_nt: TGTGCCAGCAGGGATTCGGACAGGAACACTGAAGCTTTCTTT

d_call: TRBD2
clone_size: .
j_call: TRBJ2-3
v_call: TRBV19
cdr3_aa: CASSIWASGGAFKTDTQYF
cdr3_nt: TGTGCCAGTAGTATATGGGCTAGCGGGGGGGCCTTTAAGACAGATACGCAGTATTTT

d_call: .
clone_size: .
j_call: TRBJ2-3
v_call: TRBV24-1
cdr3_aa: CATRGGSGSNTQYF
cdr3_nt: TGTGCCACCAGGGGGGGATCTGGGTCTAATACGCAGTATTTT

d_call: TRBD1
clone_size: few
j_call: TRBJ2-1
v_call: TRBV14
cdr3_aa: CASSQVPQGAYNEQFF
cdr3_nt: TGTGCCAGCAGCCAAGTCCCCCAGGGGGCGTACAATGAGCAGTTCTTC

d_call: TRBD2
clone_size: .
j_call: TRBJ2-1
v_call: TRBV2
cdr3_aa: CASSATSGPYNEQFF
cdr3_nt: TGTGCCAGCAGTGCTACTAGCGGACCCTACAATGAGCAGTTCTTC

d_call: TRBD1
clone_size: .
j_call: TRBJ1-5
v_call: TRBV30
cdr3_aa: CAWSARDRYYQPQHF
cdr3_nt: TGTGCCTGGAGTGCCCGGGACAGATACTATCAGCCCCAGCATTTT

d_call: TRBD1
clone_size: .
j_call: TRBJ2-3
v_call: TRBV6-5
cdr3_aa: CASSNRGGSTDTQYF
cdr3_nt: TGTGCCAGCAGCAACAGGGGCGGTAGCACAGATACGCAGTATTTT

d_call: TRBD1
clone_size: .
j_call: TRBJ1-1
v_call: TRBV29-1
cdr3_aa: CSAEGTGRTEAFF
cdr3_nt: TGCAGCGCCGAAGGGACAGGGCGCACTGAAGCTTTCTTT

d_call: .
clone_size: .
j_call: TRBJ1-1
v_call: TRBV23-1
cdr3_aa: CASSIKTGWNTEAFF
cdr3_nt: TGCGCCAGCAGCATCAAAACGGGATGGAACACTGAAGCTTTCTTT

d_call: TRBD1
clone_size: .
j_call: TRBJ1-1
v_call: TRBV10-2
cdr3_aa: CATGGLLTEAFF
cdr3_nt: TGCGCCACAGGGGGCTTGCTCACTGAAGCTTTCTTT

d_call: .
clone_size: .
j_call: TRBJ1-2
v_call: TRBV18
cdr3_aa: CASSPGEDYGYTF
cdr3_nt: TGTGCCAGCTCACCAGGGGAGGACTATGGCTACACCTTC

d_call: .
clone_size: once
j_call: TRBJ2-3
v_call: TRBV24-1
cdr3_aa: CATGGGPTDTQYF
cdr3_nt: TGTGCCACCGGCGGGGGCCCCACAGATACGCAGTATTTT

d_call: .
clone_size: .
j_call: TRBJ2-1
v_call: TRBV27
cdr3_aa: CASTAGGSGYNEQFF
cdr3_nt: TGTGCCAGCACCGCCGGGGGTAGTGGGTACAATGAGCAGTTCTTC

d_call: .
clone_size: few
j_call: TRBJ2-1
v_call: TRBV19
cdr3_aa: CASSDRLAVLNEQFF
cdr3_nt: TGTGCCAGTAGTGACAGGCTAGCGGTTTTGAATGAGCAGTTCTTC